Listed here are 21 T cell receptor beta chains from one sample, sequenced in a study of T cells after yellow fever vaccination. MiXCR was run by TCRdb on the 5' RACE reads, yielding one entry per CDR3 protein. The repertoire consists of some 340,000 distinct CDR3 sequences, with about 10% occurring once and the leading ten covering approximately 3%. The sequences come from CD4+ T cells sorted from PBMCs, collected 45 days after the yellow fever booster vaccination. Source of these receptors: a man between 18 and 29 years old who received the YFV17D yellow fever vaccine.

This chain joins TRBV3-1 and TRBJ1-2; D is perhaps TRBD1 (5 bases). Trimming removed 2 bases from V and 6 bases from J, with 7 bases in between. Germline V gives CDR1 LGHDT, CDR2 YNNKEL (reference sequence). The CDR3 is 12 residues long. The CDR3 DNA reads TGTGCCAGCAGCCAAAGAGGGGATGGCTACACCTTC. Translated: CASSQRGDGYTF.

The J gene is TRBJ2-1, the V gene TRBV18, with D possibly being TRBD1 or TRBD2 (5 bases each). V gave up 4 bases and J gave up 7 bases, with 11 bases separating them. In germline, CDR1 is KGHSH, CDR2 LQKENI. The length of the CDR3 is 13 residues. The CDR3 region is CASSRGRENEQFF. As DNA, the CDR3 is TGTGCCAGCTCACGGGGCAGGGAGAATGAGCAGTTCTTC.

The chain recombines TRBV4-1 with TRBJ1-5, with a tentative D call TRBD1 (5 bases). Between the trimmed V and J ends, which lost 4 bases and 0 bases, there was a span of 10 bases. Germline V CDR1 and CDR2: MGHRA, YSYEKL. The CDR3 totals 15 residues. The CDR3 region is CASSPQGYSNQPQHF. CDR3 sequence (DNA): TGCGCCAGCAGCCCTCAGGGTTATAGCAATCAGCCCCAGCATTTT.

This clonotype has a count of ten or more. The V and J genes are TRBV9 and TRBJ2-5; D possibly corresponds to TRBD2 (7 bases). Trimming removed 0 bases from V and 2 bases from J, with 17 bases in between. This CDR3 contains 17 residues. In germline, CDR1 is SGDLS, CDR2 YYNGEE. DNA of the CDR3: TGTGCCAGCAGCGTAGCCGGGGGGCCGTCTGGGCAAGAGACCCAGTACTTC. It yields the protein CASSVAGGPSGQETQYF. The full variable domain, its missing parts supplied by reference TRBV9 and TRBJ2-5, is DSGVTQTPKHLITATGQRVTLRCSPRSGDLSVYWYQQSLDQGLQFLIQYYNGEERAKGNILERFSAQQFPDLHSELNLSSLELGDSALYFCASSVAGGPSGQETQYFGPGTRLLVL.

V is TRBV3-1 and J is TRBJ2-3; TRBD2 agrees at 8 bases. V lost 7 bases to trimming and J lost 2 bases; unmatched junction nucleotides: 8. Germline V lookup: CDR1 LGHDT, CDR2 YNNKEL (reference sequence). The CDR3 is made up of 15 amino acids. CDR3 residues: CASTSLADYTDTQYF. The CDR3 DNA is TGTGCCAGCACCTCACTAGCGGACTACACAGATACGCAGTATTTT.

The gene calls are TRBV5-1 and TRBJ2-3, with 8 bases identical to TRBD2. Germline V CDR1 and CDR2: SGHRS, YFSETQ. J lost 6 bases, V lost 0 bases, and 3 bases had no gene match. This CDR3 has 14 residues. The CDR3 region is CASSLEAGVDTQYF. The DNA of the CDR3 is TGCGCCAGCAGCTTGGAAGCGGGGGTGGATACGCAGTATTTT. Using reference TRBV5-1 and TRBJ2-3 for the parts outside the CDR3, the full variable domain is KAGVTQTPRYLIKTRGQQVTLSCSPISGHRSVSWYQQTPGQGLQFLFEYFSETQRNKGNFPGRFSGRQFSNSRSEMNVSTLELGDSALYLCASSLEAGVDTQYFGPGTRLTVL.

This clonotype was seen a few times. The chain joins TRBV6-1 to TRBJ2-2; TRBD2 might be the D (6 bases). V gave up 5 bases and J gave up 4 bases, with 14 bases separating them. The CDR3 is 15 residues long. The germline CDR1 and CDR2 sequences are MNHNS and SASEGT. CDR3 amino acids: CASSSGLGGTGELFF. CDR3 sequence (DNA): TGTGCCAGCAGTTCCGGACTGGGAGGCACCGGGGAGCTGTTTTTT.

J is TRBJ2-3 and V is TRBV20-1; either TRBD1 or TRBD2 may fit D (5 bases each). V was clipped by 5 bases and J by 3 bases, with 15 bases between them. Looked up from germline, CDR1 is DFQATT and CDR2 is SNEGSKA (reference sequence). This CDR3 comprises 14 residues. CDR3 sequence (DNA): TGCAGTGCTCCCCGTGGGGGAAGGACAGATACGCAGTATTTT. Translating it yields CSAPRGGRTDTQYF.

This clonotype appeared many times. The chain joins TRBV4-1 to TRBJ1-5; D might be TRBD1 (6 bases). This CDR3 spans 16 amino acids. CDR1 is MGHRA and CDR2 is YSYEKL in the germline V gene. V lost 0 bases and J lost 2, with 11 bases in between. CDR3 DNA sequence: TGCGCCAGCAGCCAAGATCTGGGGGCGGGCAATCAGCCCCAGCATTTT. The encoded protein is CASSQDLGAGNQPQHF.

The chain uses TRBV12-3 or TRBV12-4 and TRBJ1-3; unclear D gene. The V end lost 2 bases, the J end lost 5 bases, and 10 bases lay between the germline ends. The CDR3 runs to 14 residues. Here the CDR3 reads CASSLSGSRNTIYF. The CDR3 bases are TGTGCCAGCAGTTTATCAGGCTCCAGAAACACCATATATTTT.

This clonotype was found many times. The chain joins TRBV6-6 to TRBJ2-4, with TRBD1 identical over 8 bases. V lost 0 bases to trimming and J lost 6 bases; unmatched junction nucleotides: 1. Germline CDR1 is MNHNY and CDR2 is SVGAGI (reference sequence). This CDR3 is built from 14 residues. The CDR3 sequence is CASSYSDRGNIQYF. Here the CDR3 DNA reads TGTGCCAGCAGTTACTCAGACAGGGGAAACATTCAGTACTTC.

This clonotype was seen more than once but under ten times. The chain employs TRBV4-3 and TRBJ1-2; no reliable D call. The CDR3 spans 15 residues. CDR1 LGHNA and CDR2 YSLEER come from the germline V gene. V shed 0 bases and J shed 8 bases, with 16 bases lying between them. CDR3 nucleotides: TGCGCCAGCAGCCAAGAATCCCACGGTCCAGGCGGCTACACCTTC. Amino acids: CASSQESHGPGGYTF.

This clonotype was seen repeatedly, ten times or more. J is TRBJ2-6 and V is TRBV7-3; 7 bases match TRBD1. In germline, CDR1 is SGHTA, CDR2 FQGTGA. V was clipped by 5 bases and J by 4 bases; unmatched bases: 8. This CDR3 contains 16 residues. The CDR3 protein is CASSLRGGQGANVLTF. The CDR3 DNA follows: TGTGCCAGCAGCCTGAGAGGGGGCCAGGGGGCCAACGTCCTGACTTTC.

The chain has TRBV7-2 and TRBJ2-7; a weak D match, TRBD1 (6 bases). V gave up 6 bases and J gave up 0 bases, with 15 bases separating them. Germline CDR1 and CDR2: SGHTA and FQGNSA. The CDR3 spans 15 residues. The CDR3: CASRPDSTSSYEQYF. The CDR3 bases are TGTGCCAGCAGGCCGGACAGCACGAGCTCCTACGAGCAGTACTTC.

In its sample, this clonotype was seen a few times. The V call is TRBV20-1, the J call TRBJ2-1, with 12 bases matching TRBD1. Germline loops: CDR1 DFQATT, CDR2 SNEGSKA (reference sequence). The CDR3 covers 14 residues. Germline trimming cut 3 bases from V and 7 bases from J; bases unmatched to any gene: 4. The CDR3 DNA is TGCAGTGCTAGTCCGGGACAGGGGGCGAATGAGCAGTTCTTC. This codes for CSASPGQGANEQFF.

The chain is built from TRBV10-3 and TRBJ2-7, with a weak D call TRBD2 (5 bases). The V gene's germline CDR1 is ENHRY and CDR2 SYGVKD. V shed 7 bases and J shed 3 bases, with 10 bases lying between them. This CDR3 has 12 amino acids. The CDR3 sequence: CAINGVYYEQYV. The CDR3 nucleotides are TGTGCCATCAACGGGGTTTACTACGAGCAGTACGTC.

This clonotype was picked up many times. V usage is TRBV4-1 and J usage is TRBJ1-4; 7 bases fit TRBD1. Germline lookup yields CDR1 MGHRA and CDR2 YSYEKL. This CDR3 comprises 15 residues. V lost 0 bases, J lost 7 bases, and 5 bases stayed unmatched. The CDR3, as DNA: TGCGCCAGCAGCCAAGAAAACAGGGGTTTTGAAAAACTGTTTTTT. Its protein product is CASSQENRGFEKLFF.

The table lists this clonotype with many counts. V gene TRBV24-1 combines with J gene TRBJ2-3; possible D gene TRBD2, 7 bases. The CDR3 length is 16 residues. Trimming stripped 4 bases from V and 4 bases from J, with 17 bases between. The germline V gene encodes CDR1 KGHDR and CDR2 SFDVKD. The CDR3 nucleotides are TGTGCCACCAGTGAGGCCCAGGGGAGGGACCCAGATACGCAGTATTTT. Encoded protein: CATSEAQGRDPDTQYF.

This clonotype was seen a few times. The rearrangement links TRBV25-1 to TRBJ1-3; D remains ambiguous. The ends were cut back, 2 bases at V and 4 bases at J, with 15 bases in the middle. This CDR3 comprises 16 residues. CDR1 and CDR2 from the germline V gene are MGHDK and SYGVNS. CDR3 in DNA: TGTGCCAGCAGTGAAAGTTGGGATACCTTAGGAAACACCATATATTTT. This encodes CASSESWDTLGNTIYF. Supplemented by reference TRBV25-1 and TRBJ1-3, the full variable domain reads EADIYQTPRYLVIGTGKKITLECSQTMGHDKMYWYQQDPGMELHLIHYSYGVNSTEKGDLSSESTVSRIRTEHFPLTLESARPSHTSQYLCASSESWDTLGNTIYFGEGSWLTVV.

The genes are TRBV11-2 and TRBJ1-2, with TRBD1 matching 9 bases. The germline CDR1 and CDR2 sequences are SGHAT and FQNNGV. This CDR3 has 15 amino acids. After removal of 0 bases from V and 7 bases from J, the junction contained 6 bases not matched to a gene. In DNA, the CDR3 is TGTGCCAGCAGCTTAGATACAGGGGGCAATGGTGGCTACACCTTC. This codes for CASSLDTGGNGGYTF.

V usage is TRBV18 and J usage is TRBJ2-7; TRBD1 aligns across 8 bases. The CDR3 has 13 amino acids. V lost 4 bases, J lost 5 bases, and 4 bases stayed unmatched. From germline, CDR1 is KGHSH and CDR2 LQKENI. CDR3 protein: CASSRGDRNEQYF. In DNA form, the CDR3 reads TGTGCCAGCTCACGAGGGGACAGGAACGAGCAGTACTTC.